The 26 T cell receptor beta chains below come from one sample, sequenced in a study of T cell responses to AZD1222 COVID-19 vaccine. Using immunoSEQ multiplex PCR, the repertoire was profiled, and TCRdb retains in-frame clones only, with some absent. The table lists about 100,000 clones, about 87% of them singletons. Material: peripheral blood, obtained on day 0 of AZD1222 vaccination. The receptors come from an adult in good health.

This clone was observed a single time. This chain connects TRBV9 to TRBJ1-3; TRBD1 aligns across 8 bases. The CDR3 covers 16 residues. With 3 bases clipped from V and 0 bases from J, the junction kept 5 bases outside the gene matches. The germline gives CDR1 SGDLS, CDR2 YYNGEE. In nucleotides, the CDR3 is TGTGCCAGCAGCGGGACAGGGCTTAGCTCTGGAAACACCATATATTTT. It encodes CASSGTGLSSGNTIYF.

The chain joins TRBV18 to TRBJ2-5; no definite D call. This CDR3 spans 15 amino acids. V was shortened by 3 bases and J by 2 bases, with 13 bases between the two germline ends. In germline, CDR1 is KGHSH, CDR2 LQKENI. CDR3 loop: CASSPYEGPQETQYF. CDR3 coding DNA: TGTGCCAGCTCACCTTACGAAGGCCCTCAAGAGACCCAGTACTTC.

The chain is built from TRBV7-9 and TRBJ1-2; D may be TRBD1 (5 bases). Germline CDR1 and CDR2: SEHNR and FQNEAQ (reference sequence). Trimming pared 0 bases from V and 4 bases from J, leaving 9 bases between. The CDR3 length is 14 residues. The CDR3 bases are TGTGCCAGCAGCTTAGCCAGGGAGGCCTATGGCTACACCTTC. It is translated as CASSLAREAYGYTF.

This clone was recorded once. The rearrangement joins TRBV6-2 or TRBV6-3 to TRBJ1-2, with D uncertain. Germline loops: CDR1 MNHEY, CDR2 SVGEGT. The CDR3 is 19 amino acids. The V end lost 0 bases, the J end lost 4 bases, and 24 bases lay between the germline ends. The CDR3 loop reads CASSYSKADPIDKGYGYTF. In nucleotides, the CDR3 is TGTGCCAGCAGTTACTCGAAGGCAGATCCCATAGACAAGGGCTATGGCTACACCTTC.

V usage is TRBV2 and J usage is TRBJ1-2, with TRBD1 identical over 10 bases. This CDR3 is built from 15 residues. Trimming took 5 bases from V and 5 from J; bases not matched to a gene: 8. The germline V gene encodes CDR1 SNHLY and CDR2 FYNNEI. The CDR3 bases are TGTGCCAGCAGTTGGGGGACAGGGGCTGTTTATGGCTACACCTTC. Protein: CASSWGTGAVYGYTF.

The chain couples TRBV7-2 to TRBJ2-2; 9 nucleotides match TRBD2. Germline V gene data show CDR1 as SGHTA and CDR2 as FQGNSA. CDR3 size: 15 residues. Trimming cost V 5 bases and J 9 bases; bases outside gene matches: 10. Here the CDR3 reads CASSPGASGVRELFF. The DNA of the CDR3 is TGTGCCAGCAGCCCCGGGGCTAGCGGGGTCCGGGAGCTGTTTTTT. The whole variable domain, filled in from reference TRBV7-2 and TRBJ2-2, reads GAGVSQSPSNKVTEKGKDVELRCDPISGHTALYWYRQSLGQGLEFLIYFQGNSAPDKSGLPSDRFSAERTGGSVSTLTIQRTQQEDSAVYLCASSPGASGVRELFFGEGSRLTVL.

The chain joins TRBV15 to TRBJ1-3; a possible D gene is TRBD1 (5 bases). The CDR3 covers 15 residues. The V gene's germline CDR1 is LNHNV and CDR2 YYDKDF (reference sequence). V lost 0 bases and J lost 3, with 9 bases in between. CDR3 residues: CATSREKGFGNTIYF. In DNA form, the CDR3 reads TGTGCCACCAGCAGAGAGAAGGGGTTTGGAAACACCATATATTTT. The full variable domain, rest sourced from reference TRBV15 and TRBJ1-3, is DAMVIQNPRYQVTQFGKPVTLSCSQTLNHNVMYWYQQKSSQAPKLLFHYYDKDFNNEADTPDNFQSRRPNTSFCFLDIRSPGLGDTAMYLCATSREKGFGNTIYFGEGSWLTVV.

The chain is built from TRBV19 and TRBJ2-1; 7 bases map to TRBD2. The ends lost 4 bases at V and 8 bases at J; junction bases unmatched: 8. Looked up from germline, CDR1 is LNHDA and CDR2 is SQIVND (reference sequence). The CDR3 is 14 residues long. The CDR3 loop reads CASSKVWTSDEQFF. Here the CDR3 DNA reads TGTGCCAGTAGTAAGGTTTGGACTAGTGATGAGCAGTTCTTC.

This chain links TRBV6-1 with TRBJ1-2, with D perhaps matching TRBD1 (5 bases). Deletions cut 3 bases from V and 6 bases from J, with 11 bases between. From germline, CDR1 is MNHNS and CDR2 SASEGT. This CDR3 region has 13 residues. The CDR3 nucleotides are TGTGCCAGCAGTGACCTGGGACGGAATGGCTACACCTTC. Its translation is CASSDLGRNGYTF.

V is TRBV6-5 and J is TRBJ1-4; D unresolved. With 0 bases removed from V and 8 bases from J, the gap between germline ends came to 7 bases. CDR3 length equals 13 residues. Germline-derived CDR1 and CDR2 are MNHEY and SVGAGI. The CDR3 protein is CASSYSKWEKLFF. The CDR3 bases are TGTGCCAGCAGTTACTCGAAATGGGAAAAACTGTTTTTT.

This clone ranks as medium-sized. The V call is TRBV2, the J call TRBJ2-6; D may be TRBD1 (6 bases). Trimming shortened V by 6 bases and J by 0 bases, and 12 bases separated the two germline ends. The CDR3 loop spans 16 amino acids. In germline, CDR1 is SNHLY, CDR2 FYNNEI. Here the CDR3 reads CASSGDTSSGANVLTF. CDR3 nucleotide sequence: TGTGCCAGCAGCGGGGACACCAGCTCTGGGGCCAACGTCCTGACTTTC.

On this clone itself: Other nucleotide sequences from this sample produce the same CDR3. V usage is TRBV6-1 and J usage is TRBJ2-5; 9 positions match TRBD1. Unmatched junction bases numbered 7, after V lost 4 bases and J lost 1 base. Germline CDR1 is MNHNS and CDR2 is SASEGT. CDR3 length equals 16 residues. CDR3 sequence (DNA): TGTGCCAGCAGTGGTGTTGGGACAGGGAGCCAAGAGACCCAGTACTTC. It codes for CASSGVGTGSQETQYF.

V is TRBV28 and J is TRBJ2-7; D gene uncertain. Between the trimmed V and J ends, which lost 2 bases and 2 bases, there was a span of 7 bases. The CDR3 runs to 13 residues. Per germline, CDR1 MDHEN and CDR2 SYDVKM. CDR3 in amino acids: CASSLGRAYEQYF. In DNA, the CDR3 is TGTGCCAGCAGTTTAGGCCGGGCCTACGAGCAGTACTTC.

The V call is TRBV9, the J call TRBJ1-5; weak D call: TRBD1 (6 bases). This CDR3 region has 14 residues. Trimming took off 3 bases at V and 6 bases at J, with 13 bases between the two ends. Germline-derived CDR1 and CDR2 are SGDLS and YYNGEE. The CDR3 coding sequence is TGTGCCAGCAGCGGGCCAGGGGCCCCTCAGCCCCAGCATTTT. Encoded protein: CASSGPGAPQPQHF.

The chain employs TRBV7-6 and TRBJ2-1; D is perhaps TRBD2 (7 bases). Germline V lookup: CDR1 SGHVS, CDR2 FNYEAQ. The CDR3 consists of 17 residues. V was trimmed by 4 bases and J by 0 bases, leaving 16 bases between them. The CDR3 DNA reads as TGTGCCAGCAGCTCCCCCGCCGGGGGGCTCTCCTACAATGAGCAGTTCTTC. Its protein is CASSSPAGGLSYNEQFF.

The chain uses TRBV5-1 and TRBJ1-6, with a tentative D call TRBD1 (5 bases). V was cut by 5 bases and J by 5 bases, with 14 bases left in between. The CDR3 spans 15 residues. Per the germline V gene, CDR1 is SGHRS and CDR2 is YFSETQ. DNA of the CDR3: TGCGCCAGCAGAGGAGGGACGTCCAATAATTCACCCCTCCACTTT. It yields the protein CASRGGTSNNSPLHF.

This chain uses TRBV5-4 with TRBJ2-3; no definite D call. The CDR3 has 11 residues. V gave up 1 base and J gave up 6 bases, with 3 bases separating them. CDR1 SGHNT and CDR2 YYREEE come from the germline V gene (reference sequence). The CDR3 spells CASSLYDTQYF. The CDR3 DNA follows: TGTGCCAGCAGCTTGTATGATACGCAGTATTTT.

V is TRBV4-1 and J is TRBJ2-5; D is undetermined. Germline CDR1 and CDR2: MGHRA and YSYEKL. V was pared by 5 bases and J by 9 bases, with 22 bases between. The CDR3 contains 15 residues. The chain's CDR3 is CASSEQVSVVGSQYF. CDR3 nucleotide sequence: TGCGCCAGCAGCGAGCAGGTCTCGGTCGTGGGGTCCCAGTACTTC.

For the CDR3, the DNA is TGTGCCAGCAGCCAAGAAAACAGGGGGCTGATATTCTCTGGAAACACCATATATTTT. It codes for CASSQENRGLIFSGNTIYF. The genes are TRBV4-2 and TRBJ1-3; 9 bases fit TRBD1. The CDR3 length is 19 residues. J gave up 0 bases and V 0 bases, and 9 bases lay outside the gene matches. The germline gives CDR1 LGHNA, CDR2 YNFKEQ.

This rearrangement joins TRBV5-1 to TRBJ2-2; D might be TRBD2 (7 bases). Germline V gene sequence: CDR1 SGHRS, CDR2 YFSETQ. Between the trimmed V and J ends, which lost 2 bases and 4 bases, there was a span of 12 bases. CDR3 length equals 15 residues. CDR3 in amino acids: CASSFGGAPTGELFF. The DNA of the CDR3 is TGCGCCAGCAGCTTTGGGGGGGCTCCCACCGGGGAGCTGTTTTTT.

The CDR3 protein is CASSWDIRFEKLFF. DNA for the CDR3: TGTGCCAGCAGCTGGGACATTCGGTTTGAAAAACTGTTTTTT. This chain joins TRBV7-9 and TRBJ1-4, with TRBD1 as a possible D gene (6 bases). The germline V gene has CDR1 SEHNR and CDR2 FQNEAQ (reference sequence). The CDR3 runs to 14 residues. V was trimmed by 4 bases and J by 7 bases, leaving 13 bases between them.

CDR3 sequence (DNA): TGTGCCATCAGTGCCGGCTTACCGGGACAGGGTCTAATCAATGAGCAGTTCTTC. Its protein product is CAISAGLPGQGLINEQFF. V gene TRBV10-3 combines with J gene TRBJ2-1, with 9 bases lining up with TRBD1. Germline CDR1 is ENHRY and CDR2 is SYGVKD. V trimming: 4 bases; J trimming: 6 bases; junction bases outside the gene matches: 16. The CDR3 extends over 18 amino acids.

In its sample, this clone was seen once. This chain uses TRBV20-1 with TRBJ1-2, with D hard to call. V dropped 3 bases and J dropped 3 bases, with 8 bases sitting between them. This CDR3 has 12 amino acids. Per germline, CDR1 DFQATT and CDR2 SNEGSKA (reference sequence). DNA for the CDR3: TGCAGTGCTAGTAACCCAGACTATGGCTACACCTTC. Its protein product is CSASNPDYGYTF.

The rearrangement links TRBV4-3 to TRBJ2-1, with 9 nucleotides matching TRBD1. Germline CDR1 is LGHNA and CDR2 is YSLEER. This CDR3 is 13 amino acids long. V shed 0 bases, J shed 15 bases, and the junction held 6 bases outside the gene matches. This CDR3 is CASSQDRDRELFF. In DNA, the CDR3 is TGCGCCAGCAGCCAAGACCGGGACAGGGAGTTGTTCTTC.

The genes are TRBV5-1 and TRBJ2-3; 7 nucleotides align to TRBD1. Trimming removed 7 bases from V and 0 bases from J; junction bases left unmatched: 8. CDR1 is SGHRS and CDR2 is YFSETQ in the germline V gene. The CDR3 covers 15 residues. CDR3 bases: TGCGCCAGCGAGCAGGGGGTGTTAAGCACAGATACGCAGTATTTT. Translation gives CASEQGVLSTDTQYF.

The chain links TRBV7-9 to TRBJ1-1; the D is unclear. The V gene's germline CDR1 is SEHNR and CDR2 FQNEAQ (reference sequence). V was shortened by 0 bases and J by 0 bases, with 2 bases between the two germline ends. The CDR3 spans 13 residues. CDR3 sequence (DNA): TGTGCCAGCAGCTTAGCCCTGAACACTGAAGCTTTCTTT. Protein: CASSLALNTEAFF.